The clone carrying this TCR beta chain showed up many times. Antigen: not known. Using genomic DNA as the template, TCR beta VDJ and CDR3 profiling was carried out. Each CDR3 protein gets one entry after TCRdb re-called the reads with MiXCR. This sample has roughly 190,000 distinct CDR3 sequences, with around 50% found just once. This sample is part of a study of CD8+CD57+ T cells in acquired aplastic anemia. Study-level points and caveats: Patients and controls shared roughly 28 CD8+ CDR3 sequences, which appeared highly expressed in patients and within their immunodominant clones.

V was clipped by 5 bases and J by 5 bases, with 16 bases between them. This CDR3 is built from 15 residues. CDR1 is ENHRY and CDR2 is SYGVKD in the germline V gene. The specimen was sorted CD4+, CD8+, or CD8+CD57+ T cells (not recorded which) from PBMCs. This TCR derives from a human donor in good health, serving as a control. V is TRBV10-3 and J is TRBJ2-1; the D gene could be TRBD1 or TRBD2 (5 bases each). The CDR3 is CAISNRDLTNNEQFF. In nucleotides, the CDR3 is TGTGCCATCAGTAACCGGGACCTTACAAACAATGAGCAGTTCTTC.